This T cell receptor beta chain was captured by sequencing in a study of vaccination and CD4 T cells after COVID-19. Specified treatment: approximately 9-day PBMC culture with coronavirus spike peptide pools or control peptides (ViraFEST assay). Researchers reported culturing around 2 million PBMCs per well with 10 IU/ml IL-2 and 8 to 10 ug/ml peptide pools. Germline-derived CDR1 and CDR2 are SGHVS and FNYEAQ. This CDR3 region has 15 residues. Trimming shortened V by 1 base and J by 4 bases, and 10 bases separated the two germline ends. About this clonotype: Antigen specificity is unknown.

An Oncomine TCR Beta short-read assay was used to sequence the DNA from cultured CD4+ T cells. Each CDR3 protein is one row after TCRdb ran MiXCR on the PCR reads. Of over 15,000 distinct CDR3 sequences listed, around half are singletons. The receptor's source is a human donor who had recovered from COVID-19. Sequencing was performed on CD4+ T cells from blood, cultured in vitro. The rearrangement uses TRBV7-6 and TRBJ2-2; D is ambiguous. CDR3 in amino acids: CASSLEVSLTGELFF. In DNA form, the CDR3 reads TGTGCCAGCAGCTTAGAAGTTAGTCTCACCGGGGAGCTGTTTTTT.